The source of this T cell receptor (beta chain) is a study of lymphopenia after photon versus proton radiotherapy. This clone appeared a single time. Its target is unknown. Study-wide results and caveats: Post-nadir diversity loss with photons came from oligoclonal expansion, particularly CD8+ Temra cells.

This table comes from immunoSEQ multiplex PCR, and its TCRdb copy is limited to in-frame clones, with some not included. The table shows around 24,000 clones, with about 85% occurring only once. Germline CDR1 SSHAT, CDR2 FNYEAQ (reference sequence). This CDR3 has 14 residues. V was shortened by 1 base and J by 4 bases, with 9 bases between the two germline ends. The sequence derives from a man aged 25-45 years with gastric cancer. This specimen was peripheral blood, taken from a patient treated with photon-based radiotherapy. The rearrangement uses TRBV7-7 and TRBJ2-3; the D gene is possibly TRBD1 (5 bases). The CDR3 DNA is TGTGCCAGCAGCTTAGATAGCAGGGCAGATACGCAGTATTTT. Translation gives CASSLDSRADTQYF.